This TCR beta chain stems from a study of blood T cell repertoires in COVID-19. Two negative PCRs, clearance, or symptom resolution had been documented for recovered Cohort 3 donors. Measured with immunoSEQ multiplex PCR; TCRdb has only the in-frame clones, and not every one. Of some 160,000 clones in the sample, 75% to 90% were seen once. The table lists this clone with a few counts. The sequence came from a woman aged 55-69 years who had recovered from COVID-19. The sample was PBMCs or T cells enriched from blood (not recorded which).

The CDR3 sequence: CASSPTGHTGNTIYF. The DNA for the CDR3 is TGCGCCAGCAGTCCAACAGGGCACACTGGAAACACCATATATTTT. The chain links TRBV5-1 to TRBJ1-3; D is perhaps TRBD1 (6 bases). Germline lookup yields CDR1 SGHRS and CDR2 YFSETQ. Trimming shortened V by 5 bases and J by 2 bases, and 14 bases separated the two germline ends. The CDR3 has 15 amino acids. Full variable domain (outside the CDR3, taken from reference TRBV5-1 and TRBJ1-3): KAGVTQTPRYLIKTRGQQVTLSCSPISGHRSVSWYQQTPGQGLQFLFEYFSETQRNKGNFPGRFSGRQFSNSRSEMNVSTLELGDSALYLCASSPTGHTGNTIYFGEGSWLTVV.